Below, 23 T cell receptor beta chains from the same sample are listed, as sequenced in a study of cytomegalovirus exposure and HLA in healthy donors. Produced via immunoSEQ multiplex PCR; TCRdb's table is partial and in-frame only. The sample records approximately 80,000 clones, roughly 93% being singletons. Sequencing was carried out using PBMCs. These receptors all stem from a woman in her twenties or thirties in good health and CMV-seronegative.

The V and J genes are TRBV9 and TRBJ2-1; TRBD2 is a possible D gene (7 bases). V gave up 4 bases and J gave up 8 bases, with 13 bases separating them. This CDR3 is built from 13 residues. Germline CDR1 and CDR2: SGDLS and YYNGEE. CDR3 coding DNA: TGTGCCAGCAGCCTTGGAGGGGGGGATGAGCAGTTCTTC. Translation: CASSLGGGDEQFF.

The chain has TRBV19 and TRBJ1-1; 7 bases fit TRBD1. With 7 bases clipped from V and 1 base from J, the junction kept 9 bases outside the gene matches. The CDR3 has 15 amino acids. Per the germline V gene, CDR1 is LNHDA and CDR2 is SQIVND (reference sequence). CDR3 coding DNA: TGTGCCAGTAAGGGACAGCATTCCTGGAACACTGAAGCTTTCTTT. Residues: CASKGQHSWNTEAFF. The entire variable domain, with the rest obtained from reference TRBV19 and TRBJ1-1, is as follows: DGGITQSPKYLFRKEGQNVTLSCEQNLNHDAMYWYRQDPGQGLRLIYYSQIVNDFQKGDIAEGYSVSREKKESFPLTVTSAQKNPTAFYLCASKGQHSWNTEAFFGQGTRLTVV.

This clone was detected once. This chain joins TRBV19 and TRBJ2-3; D possibly corresponds to TRBD1 (6 bases). CDR1 and CDR2 from the germline V gene are LNHDA and SQIVND (reference sequence). The CDR3 covers 14 residues. V was clipped by 3 bases and J by 4 bases, with 11 bases between them. The CDR3 DNA follows: TGTGCCAGTAGTATTGGGGGCGGCCCAGATACGCAGTATTTT. Residues: CASSIGGGPDTQYF.

This sequence joins TRBV5-8 and TRBJ1-4; 7 positions agree with TRBD1. CDR1 is SGHTS, CDR2 YDEGEE, per germline. The CDR3 totals 14 residues. V trimming: 3 bases; J trimming: 4 bases; junction bases outside the gene matches: 3. CDR3 residues: CASSYGQVNEKLFF. The CDR3 DNA sequence: TGTGCCAGCAGCTACGGACAGGTTAATGAAAAACTGTTTTTT.

This clone was seen a single time. The chain combines TRBV7-9 with TRBJ1-2; possible D gene TRBD1, 5 bases. This CDR3 region has 16 residues. Germline CDR1 SEHNR, CDR2 FQNEAQ (reference sequence). V was trimmed by 1 base and J by 2 bases, leaving 14 bases between them. The CDR3 protein is CASSLVGPVGNYGYTF. As DNA, the CDR3 is TGTGCCAGCAGCTTAGTGGGGCCAGTAGGGAACTATGGCTACACCTTC.

The chain joins TRBV6-1 to TRBJ2-1; the match to TRBD2 covers 11 bases. Germline V lookup: CDR1 MNHNS, CDR2 SASEGT. This CDR3 has 14 amino acids. Trimming took 9 bases from V and 7 from J; bases not matched to a gene: 8. The CDR3 DNA is TGTGCCAGTGACCTAGCGGGGGGTGTGAATGAGCAGTTCTTC. This encodes CASDLAGGVNEQFF.

The chain carries TRBV7-8 and TRBJ2-7; a weak D match, TRBD2 (5 bases). V lost 0 bases, J lost 1 base, and 13 bases lay in between. The CDR3 runs to 16 residues. Germline assignment: CDR1 SGHVS and CDR2 FQNEAQ. CDR3 protein: CASSLAQQTKSYEQYF. The DNA for the CDR3 is TGTGCCAGCAGCTTAGCGCAACAGACTAAATCCTACGAGCAGTACTTC. Combining the CDR3 with reference TRBV7-8 and TRBJ2-7 gives the whole variable domain GAGVSQSPRYKVAKRGQDVALRCDPISGHVSLFWYQQALGQGPEFLTYFQNEAQLDKSGLPSDRFFAERPEGSVSTLKIQRTQQEDSAVYLCASSLAQQTKSYEQYFGPGTRLTVT.

The chain joins TRBV18 to TRBJ1-2, with D possibly TRBD1 on 6 matching bases. Germline V gene sequence: CDR1 KGHSH, CDR2 LQKENI. The CDR3 contains 13 residues. The germline V and J ends were trimmed by 2 bases and 4 bases, with 8 bases remaining between them. The DNA for the CDR3 is TGTGCCAGCTCACCAGGGACAACCTATGGCTACACCTTC. This translates into CASSPGTTYGYTF.

V usage is TRBV30 and J usage is TRBJ1-2; D is ambiguous. Trimming stripped 0 bases from V and 8 bases from J, with 13 bases between. This CDR3 is built from 13 residues. The germline V gene encodes CDR1 GTSNPN and CDR2 SVGIG (reference sequence). The CDR3 nucleotides read TGTGCCTGGAGTGTACGGAGCAATAACGGCTACACCTTC. Translation: CAWSVRSNNGYTF. The entire variable domain, with the rest obtained from reference TRBV30 and TRBJ1-2, is as follows: SQTIHQWPATLVQPVGSPLSLECTVEGTSNPNLYWYRQAAGRGLQLLFYSVGIGQISSEVPQNLSASRPQDRQFILSSKKLLLSDSGFYLCAWSVRSNNGYTFGSGTRLTVV.

The chain combines TRBV7-9 with TRBJ1-5, with a weak D call TRBD1 (6 bases). The germline gives CDR1 SEHNR, CDR2 FQNEAQ (reference sequence). This CDR3 is built from 13 residues. Between the trimmed V and J ends, which lost 8 bases and 5 bases, there was a span of 13 bases. The CDR3 DNA reads TGTGCCAGCTCTACAGGGTTCGATCAGCCCCAGCATTTT. Its translation: CASSTGFDQPQHF.

This chain joins TRBV5-1 and TRBJ2-2; 11 bases map to TRBD1. The CDR3 is 17 amino acids. The J segment lost 0 bases and the V segment lost 4 bases, leaving 5 bases of the junction unmatched. From germline, CDR1 is SGHRS and CDR2 YFSETQ. The CDR3 DNA reads as TGCGCCAGCAGCGGACAGGGGGCGGATCCGAACACCGGGGAGCTGTTTTTT. Translation gives CASSGQGADPNTGELFF.

The chain uses TRBV15 and TRBJ2-1; TRBD2 aligns across 12 bases. From germline, CDR1 is LNHNV and CDR2 YYDKDF (reference sequence). The CDR3 spans 17 residues. After removal of 3 bases from V and 7 bases from J, the junction contained 10 bases not matched to a gene. DNA of the CDR3: TGTGCCACCAGCAGTAGGTCTAGCGGGGGGGAATCGAATGAGCAGTTCTTC. Its translation is CATSSRSSGGESNEQFF. Based on the CDR3 plus reference TRBV15 and TRBJ2-1, the full variable domain is DAMVIQNPRYQVTQFGKPVTLSCSQTLNHNVMYWYQQKSSQAPKLLFHYYDKDFNNEADTPDNFQSRRPNTSFCFLDIRSPGLGDTAMYLCATSSRSSGGESNEQFFGPGTRLTVL.

The V gene is TRBV7-2, the J gene TRBJ1-2; a possible D gene is TRBD1 (5 bases). Per the germline V gene, CDR1 is SGHTA and CDR2 is FQGNSA. The CDR3 totals 14 residues. V dropped 1 base and J dropped 8 bases, with 14 bases sitting between them. The CDR3 coding sequence is TGTGCCAGCAGCTTAGGGGGCGGACCGGCGGGCTACACCTTC. Amino acids: CASSLGGGPAGYTF.

The V call is TRBV7-3, the J call TRBJ1-3; 7 bases agree with TRBD1. V trimming: 5 bases; J trimming: 0 bases; junction bases outside the gene matches: 4. This CDR3 contains 15 residues. Germline lookup yields CDR1 SGHTA and CDR2 FQGTGA. In DNA form, the CDR3 reads TGTGCCAGCAGCCTCACAGGGGACTCTGGAAACACCATATATTTT. Encoded protein: CASSLTGDSGNTIYF.

J is TRBJ1-1 and V is TRBV11-2, with 9 nucleotides matching TRBD1. The CDR3 is 17 amino acids. Trimming cost V 1 base and J 1 base; bases outside gene matches: 7. Germline loops: CDR1 SGHAT, CDR2 FQNNGV. The CDR3 region has the DNA TGTGCCAGCAGCTTAGTGGGAGCGGGACAGGGGAACACTGAAGCTTTCTTT. As protein: CASSLVGAGQGNTEAFF. Together with reference TRBV11-2 and TRBJ1-1, the CDR3 gives the full variable domain: EAGVAQSPRYKIIEKRQSVAFWCNPISGHATLYWYQQILGQGPKLLIQFQNNGVVDDSQLPKDRFSAERLKGVDSTLKIQPAKLEDSAVYLCASSLVGAGQGNTEAFFGQGTRLTVV.

The rearrangement links TRBV5-1 to TRBJ2-1; TRBD2 is a possible D gene (7 bases). V was trimmed by 4 bases and J by 4 bases, leaving 21 bases between them. From germline, CDR1 is SGHRS and CDR2 YFSETQ. This CDR3 is built from 17 residues. CDR3 sequence reads: CASSLTGGRGGYNEQFF. CDR3 in DNA: TGCGCCAGCAGCCTCACGGGGGGCCGAGGGGGTTACAATGAGCAGTTCTTC.

This chain uses TRBV9 with TRBJ1-2; TRBD1 matches at 8 bases. This CDR3 has 17 residues. The V gene end was trimmed by 0 bases and the J gene end by 5 bases; junction bases not matched to a gene: 12. Germline assignment: CDR1 SGDLS and CDR2 YYNGEE. Here the CDR3 DNA reads TGTGCCAGCAGCGTAGGGGGGTTTGGACAGGGCAAGTATGGCTACACCTTC. Translation: CASSVGGFGQGKYGYTF.

CDR3 nucleotides: TGTGCCAGCAGTCCCCCAGGGTACCACGAGCAGTACTTC. This codes for CASSPPGYHEQYF. The chain has TRBV27 and TRBJ2-7; tentative D call: TRBD1 (5 bases). Looked up from germline, CDR1 is MNHEY and CDR2 is SMNVEV (reference sequence). The CDR3 has 13 amino acids. The V gene lost 5 bases and the J gene lost 5 bases, with 13 bases spanning the gap.

This clone was seen a single time. The chain has TRBV23-1 and TRBJ2-3; 11 bases fit TRBD2. TRBV23-1 has ORF status, its function being uncertain. The ends lost 0 bases at V and 3 bases at J; junction bases unmatched: 8. The CDR3 covers 18 residues. CDR3 region: CASSQSSGSGGATDTQYF. The CDR3 nucleotides are TGCGCCAGCAGTCAATCGAGTGGTAGCGGGGGGGCAACAGATACGCAGTATTTT.

V usage is TRBV27 and J usage is TRBJ2-3; 8 nucleotides line up with TRBD2. This CDR3 contains 16 residues. V was clipped by 4 bases and J by 2 bases; unmatched bases: 8. The germline V gene has CDR1 MNHEY and CDR2 SMNVEV (reference sequence). CDR3 in DNA: TGTGCCAGCAGTTGGACGGGCGGGGGGCCCACAGATACGCAGTATTTT. Protein: CASSWTGGGPTDTQYF.

This sequence joins TRBV9 and TRBJ2-7; 10 bases line up with TRBD1. In germline, CDR1 is SGDLS, CDR2 YYNGEE. V trimming: 3 bases; J trimming: 9 bases; junction bases outside the gene matches: 9. This CDR3 contains 14 residues. The CDR3: CASSAGQGSWVQYF. The DNA for the CDR3 is TGTGCCAGCAGCGCGGGACAGGGGTCATGGGTGCAGTACTTC.

This rearrangement joins TRBV28 to TRBJ1-1, with 10 bases that match TRBD1. J gave up 5 bases and V 4 bases, and 7 bases lay outside the gene matches. The germline CDR1 and CDR2 sequences are MDHEN and SYDVKM. The CDR3 spans 15 residues. The CDR3 reads CASSYRTGGKTEAFF. The CDR3 nucleotides are TGTGCCAGCAGTTACCGGACAGGGGGTAAGACTGAAGCTTTCTTT.

The chain recombines TRBV5-4 with TRBJ2-7, with TRBD2 as a possible D gene (6 bases). V lost 7 bases, J lost 1 base, and 18 bases lay in between. The CDR3 spans 15 residues. Germline CDR1 is SGHNT and CDR2 is YYREEE (reference sequence). The CDR3 bases are TGTGCCAGCGCCTCGGCGGACGGGAGTTCCTACGAGCAGTACTTC. Translated: CASASADGSSYEQYF.